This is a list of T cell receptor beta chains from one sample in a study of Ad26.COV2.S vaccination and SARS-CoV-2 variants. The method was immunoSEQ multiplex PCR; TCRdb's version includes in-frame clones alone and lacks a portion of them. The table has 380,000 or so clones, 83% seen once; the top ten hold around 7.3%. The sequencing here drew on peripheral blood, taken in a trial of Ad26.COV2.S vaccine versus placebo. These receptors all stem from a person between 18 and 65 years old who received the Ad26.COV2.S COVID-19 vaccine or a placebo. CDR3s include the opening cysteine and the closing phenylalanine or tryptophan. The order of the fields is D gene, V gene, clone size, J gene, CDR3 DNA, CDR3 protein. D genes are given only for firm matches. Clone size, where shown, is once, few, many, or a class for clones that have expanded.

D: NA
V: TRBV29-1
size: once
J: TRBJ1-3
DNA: TGCAGCGTTGCCGACGGAAACTCTGGAAACACCATATATTTT
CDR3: CSVADGNSGNTIYF

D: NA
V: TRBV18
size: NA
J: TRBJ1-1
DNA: TGTGCCAGCTCATCGGACAGACTTGTCGGATTCTTT
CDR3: CASSSDRLVGFF

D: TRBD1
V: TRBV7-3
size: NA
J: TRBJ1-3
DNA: TGTGCCAGCAGCTCGACAGGGGGCTACTCTGGAAACACCATATATTTT
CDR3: CASSSTGGYSGNTIYF

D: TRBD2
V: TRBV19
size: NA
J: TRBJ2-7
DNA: TGTGCCAGTAGTATTGGGTACGGGGGGAGAGAGCAGTACTTC
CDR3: CASSIGYGGREQYF

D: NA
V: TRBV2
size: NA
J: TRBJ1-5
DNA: TGTGCCAGCAGTGGCAGTATATCGGAGCCCCAGCATTTT
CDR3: CASSGSISEPQHF

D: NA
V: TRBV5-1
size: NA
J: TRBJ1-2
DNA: TGCGCCAGCAGCTCCGTAGGGGTAGGCGGCTACACCTTC
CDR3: CASSSVGVGGYTF

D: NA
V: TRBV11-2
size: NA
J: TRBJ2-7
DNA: TGTGCCAGCAGCTTAGCGTTAGGGCGCCGAAGGGACGAGCAGTACTTC
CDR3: CASSLALGRRRDEQYF

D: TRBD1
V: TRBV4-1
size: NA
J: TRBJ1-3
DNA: TGCGCCAGCAGCCGCGAAGACAGGGCCGGAAACACCATATATTTT
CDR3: CASSREDRAGNTIYF

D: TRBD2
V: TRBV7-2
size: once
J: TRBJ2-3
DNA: TGTGCCAGCAGCCCGGGGACTAGCGGGGCGATAGATACGCAGTATTTT
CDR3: CASSPGTSGAIDTQYF

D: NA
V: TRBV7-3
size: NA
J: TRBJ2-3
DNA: TGTGCCAGCAGCGTGACCGGAGCCTGGACAGATACGCAGTATTTT
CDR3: CASSVTGAWTDTQYF

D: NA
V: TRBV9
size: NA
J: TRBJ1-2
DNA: TGTGCCAGCAGCGCAAATGGTGCGGTTGGCTACACCTTC
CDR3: CASSANGAVGYTF

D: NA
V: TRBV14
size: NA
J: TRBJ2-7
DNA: TGTGCCAGCAGCTTGGGGGGAGACCCCTACGAGCAGTACTTC
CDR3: CASSLGGDPYEQYF

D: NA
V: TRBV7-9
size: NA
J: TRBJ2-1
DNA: TGTGCCAGCAGCTTCCAACTGGGGGCCGTGGACAATGAGCAGTTCTTC
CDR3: CASSFQLGAVDNEQFF

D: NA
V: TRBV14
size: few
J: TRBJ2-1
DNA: TGTGCCAGCAGCCAAGGAAGGGGCTTTGAGCAGTTCTTC
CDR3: CASSQGRGFEQFF

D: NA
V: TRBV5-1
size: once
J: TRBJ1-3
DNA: TGCGCCAGCAGCTTCCGGGGGGCAGACACCATATATTTT
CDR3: CASSFRGADTIYF

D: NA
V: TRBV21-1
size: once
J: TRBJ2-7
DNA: TGTGCCAGCAGCAACCGGGACAGGGGGCGGGAGCAGTACTTC
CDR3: CASSNRDRGREQYF

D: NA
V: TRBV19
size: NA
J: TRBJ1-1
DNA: TGTGCCAGTAGTCCAGGGTGGACTGAAGCTTTCTTT
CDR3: CASSPGWTEAFF

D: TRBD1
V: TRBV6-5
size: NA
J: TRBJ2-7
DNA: TGTGCCAGCAGGAGGGGGACAGGTACCTACGAGCAGTACTTC
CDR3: CASRRGTGTYEQYF

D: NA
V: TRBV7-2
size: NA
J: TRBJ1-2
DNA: TGTGCCAGCAGCCGCCGGGGAGACTATGGCTACACCTTC
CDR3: CASSRRGDYGYTF

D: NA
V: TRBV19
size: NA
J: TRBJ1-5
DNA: TGTGCCAGTACCCGGACAGCCCATCAGCCCCAGCATTTT
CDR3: CASTRTAHQPQHF

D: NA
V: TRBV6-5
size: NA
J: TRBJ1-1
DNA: TGTGCCTCCCGTGGGACAACGAACACTGAAGCTTTCTTT
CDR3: CASRGTTNTEAFF

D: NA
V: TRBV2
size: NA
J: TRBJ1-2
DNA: TGTGCCAGCGTTTTCACCGCGGCATACGGCTACACCTTC
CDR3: CASVFTAAYGYTF

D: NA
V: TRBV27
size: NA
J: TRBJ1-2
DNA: TGTGCCAGCAGTAGTCAGGGGTACTATGGCTACACCTTC
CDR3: CASSSQGYYGYTF

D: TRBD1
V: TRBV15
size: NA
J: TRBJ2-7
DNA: TGTGCCACCAGCAGAGTGGCAGGGGGCTTTAACGAGCAGTACTTC
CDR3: CATSRVAGGFNEQYF

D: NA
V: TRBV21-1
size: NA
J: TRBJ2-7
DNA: TGTGCCAGCACCCTGGTCGGGACTCTTACCTACGAGCAGTACTTC
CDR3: CASTLVGTLTYEQYF

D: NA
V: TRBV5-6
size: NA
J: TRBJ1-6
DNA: TGTGCCAGCAGCTTGGGAGGGGTGTATAATTCACCCCTCCACTTT
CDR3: CASSLGGVYNSPLHF